This TCR beta chain was sequenced during a study of blood T cell repertoires in COVID-19. For the study at large: The analysed material was cDNA or gDNA that came from T cells, B-cell-depleted T cells, or PBMCs.

Trimming cost V 4 bases and J 1 base; bases outside gene matches: 11. Germline CDR1 reads MGHRA; CDR2 reads YSYEKL. This CDR3 comprises 17 residues. Generated by immunoSEQ multiplex PCR, the TCRdb table keeps only in-frame clones and is missing some. The sample shows roughly 150,000 clones, around four fifths of them seen only once. Recovered status in Cohort 3 required two negative PCRs, clearance, or symptom resolution. This receptor was identified in a woman aged 50 to 60 who had recovered from COVID-19. Material: PBMCs or T cells enriched from blood (not recorded which). The genes are TRBV4-1 and TRBJ2-7, with 9 bases aligning to TRBD1. In nucleotides, the CDR3 is TGCGCCAGCAGCCGAGGCCGGACAGGGGATAATTCCTACGAGCAGTACTTC. Its translation is CASSRGRTGDNSYEQYF.